This is a list of T cell receptor beta chains from one sample in a study of Ad26.COV2.S vaccination and SARS-CoV-2 variants. TCRdb's table, derived via immunoSEQ multiplex PCR, lists solely in-frame clones and lacks some. The table includes about 480,000 clones, around nine tenths detected once. Sequencing was performed on peripheral blood, taken in a trial of Ad26.COV2.S vaccine versus placebo. These receptors were taken from a person aged 18-60 years who received the Ad26.COV2.S COVID-19 vaccine or a placebo. Each CDR3 is given with its conserved first and last residue. Each record gives: V gene, CDR3 protein.

>TRBV14
CASRDFYNNEQFF
>TRBV27
CASSFSGPYEQYF
>TRBV29-1
CSVGFRVNQPQHF
>TRBV29-1
CSARAYTEAFF
>TRBV9
CASSVGDRGPGANVLTF
>TRBV27
CASSFVGQGRNTGELFF
>TRBV19
CASSGTGNQPQHF
>TRBV5-1
CASSLGRGTGELFF
>TRBV6-5
CASRLTGGYEQYF
>TRBV7-8
CASSSQLAGNTDTQYF
>TRBV7-2
CASSLDRWSRETQYF
>TRBV12-3/TRBV12-4
CASLSEQYF
>TRBV6-2/TRBV6-3
CASSYLPGRASNEQFF
>TRBV6-6
CASSGGGSSTDTQYF
>TRBV6-5
CASRQQGSGANVLTF
>TRBV3-1/TRBV3-2
CASSQELKETQYF
>TRBV5-1
CASSLGGNYNSPLHF
>TRBV11-1
CASSPWEGARNEQFF
>TRBV11-2
CASSFLTSTNEQFF
>TRBV3-1/TRBV3-2
CASSQDEQGHYTF
>TRBV18
CASSPLGEMKDTIYF
>TRBV27
CASSPPMGAGYGYTF
>TRBV5-1
CASSARDRGLNSPLHF
>TRBV10-3
CAISESHGGPQHF
>TRBV27
CASSFLTGGEAFF
>TRBV7-2
CASSLVSGLAGGEQYF
>TRBV11-2
CASSLATPAAVLDETQYF
>TRBV28
CASSLGGGLTGGYTF
>TRBV30
CAWSPGTGIVQFF
>TRBV6-5
CASSSSGTGQFF
>TRBV10-3
CAISGQGNTEAFF
>TRBV7-2
CASSPQASRVGETQYF
>TRBV7-9
CASSLGGQPYNEQFF
>TRBV4-3
CASSLSTGVDSPLHF
>TRBV6-5
CASSYQDPGVPTEAFF
>TRBV7-2
CASSLVGAGVEKLFF
>TRBV19
CASSAGQGSRREGNTIYF
>TRBV7-2
CASSLAIEGTPAKKSDTQYF
>TRBV27
CASSPRLAGGLLYEQYF
>TRBV2
CASSVKNTGELFF
>TRBV11-1
CASSLDESAGETQYF
>TRBV11-3
CASSLGPSGEYEQYF
>TRBV2
CASSERSGLASDTQYF
>TRBV28
CASSPPGPYYNEQFF
>TRBV30
CAWSTGLGNQPQHF
>TRBV29-1
CSVDRGLGTEAFF
>TRBV28
CASSLWWQGENTEAFF
>TRBV3-1/TRBV3-2
CASSQRLGRTDTQYF
>TRBV5-1
CASSPDGLAGVVQYF
>TRBV24-1
CATSDRAGGNQPQHF
>TRBV24-1
CATSDLRDLHGTDTQYF